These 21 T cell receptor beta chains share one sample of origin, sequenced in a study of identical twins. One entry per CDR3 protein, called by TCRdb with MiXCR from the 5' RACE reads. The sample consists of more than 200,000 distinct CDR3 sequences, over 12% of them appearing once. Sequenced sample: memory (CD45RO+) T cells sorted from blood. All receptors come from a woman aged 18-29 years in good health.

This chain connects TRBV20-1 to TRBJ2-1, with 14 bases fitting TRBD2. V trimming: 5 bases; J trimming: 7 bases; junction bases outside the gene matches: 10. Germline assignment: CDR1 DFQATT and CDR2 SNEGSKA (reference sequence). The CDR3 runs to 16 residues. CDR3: CSAEHGTSGSSNEQFF. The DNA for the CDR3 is TGCAGTGCTGAACACGGGACTAGCGGGAGCTCTAATGAGCAGTTCTTC.

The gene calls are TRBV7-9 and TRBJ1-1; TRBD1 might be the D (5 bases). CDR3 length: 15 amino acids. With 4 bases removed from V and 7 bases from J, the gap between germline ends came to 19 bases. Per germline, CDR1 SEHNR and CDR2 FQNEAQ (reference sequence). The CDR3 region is CASSSGNQNRFEAFF. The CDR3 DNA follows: TGTGCCAGCAGCTCAGGGAACCAGAATCGTTTTGAAGCTTTCTTT.

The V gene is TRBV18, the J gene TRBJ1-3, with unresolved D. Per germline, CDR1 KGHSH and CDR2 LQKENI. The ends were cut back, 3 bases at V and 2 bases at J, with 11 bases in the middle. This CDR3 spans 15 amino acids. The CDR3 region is CASSPRRAPGNTIYF. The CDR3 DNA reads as TGTGCCAGCTCACCTCGTCGAGCCCCTGGAAACACCATATATTTT.

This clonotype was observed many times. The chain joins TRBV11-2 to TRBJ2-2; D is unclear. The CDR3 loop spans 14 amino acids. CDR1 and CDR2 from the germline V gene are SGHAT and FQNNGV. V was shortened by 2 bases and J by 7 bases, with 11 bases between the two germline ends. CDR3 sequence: CASSLIPNGGELFF. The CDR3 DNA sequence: TGTGCCAGCAGCTTAATTCCCAACGGCGGGGAGCTGTTTTTT.

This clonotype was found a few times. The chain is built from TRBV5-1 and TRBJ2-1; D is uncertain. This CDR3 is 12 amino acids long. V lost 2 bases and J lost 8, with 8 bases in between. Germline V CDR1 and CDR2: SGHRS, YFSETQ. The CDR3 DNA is TGCGCCAGCAGCTTCTCTGGCCATGAGCAGTTCTTC. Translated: CASSFSGHEQFF.

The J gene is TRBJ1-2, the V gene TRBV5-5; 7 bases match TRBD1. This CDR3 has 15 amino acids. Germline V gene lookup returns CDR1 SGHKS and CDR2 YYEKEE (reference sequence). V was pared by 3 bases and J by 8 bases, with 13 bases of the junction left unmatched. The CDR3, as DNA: TGTGCCAGCAGCTCCGCCCGACAGGGAAGGGGAGGCTACACCTTC. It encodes CASSSARQGRGGYTF. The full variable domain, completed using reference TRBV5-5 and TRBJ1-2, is DAGVTQSPTHLIKTRGQQVTLRCSPISGHKSVSWYQQVLGQGPQFIFQYYEKEERGRGNFPDRFSARQFPNYSSELNVNALLLGDSALYLCASSSARQGRGGYTFGSGTRLTVV.

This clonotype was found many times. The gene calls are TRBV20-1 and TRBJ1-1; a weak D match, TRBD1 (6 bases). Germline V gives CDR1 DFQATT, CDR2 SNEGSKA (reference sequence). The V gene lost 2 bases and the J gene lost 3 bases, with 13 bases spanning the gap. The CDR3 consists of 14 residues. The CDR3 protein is CSARMGHGYTEAFF. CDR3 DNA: TGCAGTGCTAGAATGGGACACGGATACACTGAAGCTTTCTTT.

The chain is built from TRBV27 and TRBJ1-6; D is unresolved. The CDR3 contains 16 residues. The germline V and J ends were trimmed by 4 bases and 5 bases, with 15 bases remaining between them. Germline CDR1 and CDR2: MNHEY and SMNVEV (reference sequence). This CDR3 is CASSYRTATHNSPLHF. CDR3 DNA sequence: TGTGCCAGCAGTTACCGGACCGCCACTCATAATTCACCCCTCCACTTT.

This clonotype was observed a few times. DNA for the CDR3: TGTGCCAGCAATAGGTTGGCAGGGCAGAGCTATGGCTACACCTTC. Translation gives CASNRLAGQSYGYTF. This rearrangement joins TRBV6-1 to TRBJ1-2, with TRBD1 as a possible D gene (5 bases). This CDR3 region has 15 residues. Germline lookup yields CDR1 MNHNS and CDR2 SASEGT. The ends were cut back, 7 bases at V and 4 bases at J, with 19 bases in the middle.

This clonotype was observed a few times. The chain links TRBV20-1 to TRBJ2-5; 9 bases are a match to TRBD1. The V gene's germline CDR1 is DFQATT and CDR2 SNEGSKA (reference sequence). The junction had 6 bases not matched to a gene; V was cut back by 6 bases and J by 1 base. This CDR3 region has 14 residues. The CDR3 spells CSATGQGSQETQYF. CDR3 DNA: TGCAGTGCCACCGGACAGGGGAGCCAAGAGACCCAGTACTTC.

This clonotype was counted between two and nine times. DNA for the CDR3: TGTGCCAGCAGCTTGAGGTGGCAGGGGAGCTATGGCTACACCTTC. Translation: CASSLRWQGSYGYTF. The V gene is TRBV5-5, the J gene TRBJ1-2; weak D call: TRBD1 (6 bases). Trimming removed 1 base from V and 4 bases from J, with 14 bases in between. The CDR3 totals 15 residues. In germline, CDR1 is SGHKS, CDR2 YYEKEE (reference sequence).

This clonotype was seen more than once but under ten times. This chain's CDR3 is CATSDSRLGRYNEQFF. CDR3 nucleotides: TGTGCCACCAGTGATTCTAGACTGGGGAGATACAATGAGCAGTTCTTC. The rearrangement uses TRBV24-1 and TRBJ2-1; D is possibly TRBD2 (5 bases). The ends were cut back, 2 bases at V and 4 bases at J, with 14 bases in the middle. Per germline, CDR1 KGHDR and CDR2 SFDVKD. The CDR3 is 16 amino acids.

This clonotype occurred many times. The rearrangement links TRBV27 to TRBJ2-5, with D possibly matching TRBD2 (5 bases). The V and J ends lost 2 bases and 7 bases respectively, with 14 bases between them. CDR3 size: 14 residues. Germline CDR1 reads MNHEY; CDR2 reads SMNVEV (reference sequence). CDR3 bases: TGTGCCAGCAGTTTAAGTCGAACTAGTGGGACCCAGTACTTC. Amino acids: CASSLSRTSGTQYF.

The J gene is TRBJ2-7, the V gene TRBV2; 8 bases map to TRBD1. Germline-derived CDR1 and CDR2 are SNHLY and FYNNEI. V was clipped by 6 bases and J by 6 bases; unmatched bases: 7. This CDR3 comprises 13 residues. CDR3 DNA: TGTGCCAGCAGCGGGACAGGTCAGATCGAGCAGTACTTC. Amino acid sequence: CASSGTGQIEQYF.

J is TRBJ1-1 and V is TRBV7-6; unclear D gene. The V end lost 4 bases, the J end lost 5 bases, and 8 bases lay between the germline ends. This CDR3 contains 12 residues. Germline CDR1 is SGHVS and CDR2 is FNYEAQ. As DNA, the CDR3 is TGTGCCAGCAGCTCAGTTCGAACTGAAGCTTTCTTT. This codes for CASSSVRTEAFF.

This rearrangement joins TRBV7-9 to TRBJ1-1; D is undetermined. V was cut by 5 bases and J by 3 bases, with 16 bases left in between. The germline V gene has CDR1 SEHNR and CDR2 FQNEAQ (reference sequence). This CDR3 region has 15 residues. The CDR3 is CASSRASSGDTEAFF. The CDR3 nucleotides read TGTGCCAGCAGCCGCGCATCCTCCGGAGACACTGAAGCTTTCTTT.

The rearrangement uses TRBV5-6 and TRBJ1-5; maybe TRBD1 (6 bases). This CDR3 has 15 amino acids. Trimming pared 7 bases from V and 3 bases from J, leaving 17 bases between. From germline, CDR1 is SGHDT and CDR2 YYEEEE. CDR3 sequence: CASSRRGTINQPQHF. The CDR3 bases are TGTGCCAGCTCTCGAAGGGGGACTATCAATCAGCCCCAGCATTTT.

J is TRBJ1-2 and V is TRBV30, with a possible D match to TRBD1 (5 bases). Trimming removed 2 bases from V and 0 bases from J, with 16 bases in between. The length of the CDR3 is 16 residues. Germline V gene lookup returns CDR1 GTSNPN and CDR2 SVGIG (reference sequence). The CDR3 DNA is TGTGCCTGGAGTTCGGGGCTCGGCAGGGCTAACTATGGCTACACCTTC. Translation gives CAWSSGLGRANYGYTF.

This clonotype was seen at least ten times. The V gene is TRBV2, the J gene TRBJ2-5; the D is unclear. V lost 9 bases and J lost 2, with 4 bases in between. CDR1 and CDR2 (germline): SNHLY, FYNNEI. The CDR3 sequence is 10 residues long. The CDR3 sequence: CASRQETQYF. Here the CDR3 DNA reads TGTGCCAGTCGGCAAGAGACCCAGTACTTC.

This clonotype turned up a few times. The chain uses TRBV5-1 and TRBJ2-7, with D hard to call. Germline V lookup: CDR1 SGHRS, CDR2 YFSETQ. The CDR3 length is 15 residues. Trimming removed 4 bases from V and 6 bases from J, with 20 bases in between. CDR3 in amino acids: CASSPEDALNSEQYF. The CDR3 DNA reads TGCGCCAGCAGCCCAGAGGATGCGCTCAACAGCGAGCAGTACTTC. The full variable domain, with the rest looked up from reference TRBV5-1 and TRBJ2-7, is KAGVTQTPRYLIKTRGQQVTLSCSPISGHRSVSWYQQTPGQGLQFLFEYFSETQRNKGNFPGRFSGRQFSNSRSEMNVSTLELGDSALYLCASSPEDALNSEQYFGPGTRLTVT.

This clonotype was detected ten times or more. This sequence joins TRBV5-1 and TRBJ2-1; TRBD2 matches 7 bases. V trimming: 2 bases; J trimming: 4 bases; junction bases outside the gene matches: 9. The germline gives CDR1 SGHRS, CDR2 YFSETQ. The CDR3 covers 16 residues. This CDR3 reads CASSFILAAEYNEQFF. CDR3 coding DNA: TGCGCCAGCAGCTTTATTCTAGCGGCCGAATACAATGAGCAGTTCTTC.